The 26 T cell receptor beta chains listed next were all sequenced from one sample in a study of blood T cell repertoires in COVID-19. Clones were sequenced by immunoSEQ multiplex PCR, and TCRdb holds only the in-frame ones, with some missing. The sample carries about 97,000 clones, just under 95% recorded once. What was sequenced was peripheral blood. The origin of the receptors is a woman aged 45-65 years with COVID-19, enrolled during active disease.

The chain employs TRBV5-4 and TRBJ1-1; D is uncertain. The CDR3 is made up of 15 amino acids. Trimming stripped 0 bases from V and 4 bases from J, with 13 bases between. Germline lookup yields CDR1 SGHNT and CDR2 YYREEE (reference sequence). The CDR3 region has the DNA TGTGCCAGCAGCTTGGGTGGACTCAAACGCACTGAAGCTTTCTTT. It translates to CASSLGGLKRTEAFF.

The CDR3, as DNA: TGTGCCAGCAGCCGCGGGACAGGGGGAAACACCATATATTTT. Translated: CASSRGTGGNTIYF. V gene TRBV28 combines with J gene TRBJ1-3; 9 positions agree with TRBD1. There are 14 residues in the CDR3. The V and J ends lost 6 bases and 4 bases, in that order; junction bases with no gene match: 4. Germline V gives CDR1 MDHEN, CDR2 SYDVKM.

Written as DNA, the CDR3 is TGTGCCAGCAGTGAAGGGCAGAACAATCAGCCCCAGCATTTT. Amino acid sequence: CASSEGQNNQPQHF. The chain has TRBV2 and TRBJ1-5, with D unclear. The CDR3 spans 14 residues. The germline V and J ends were trimmed by 1 base and 3 bases, with 7 bases remaining between them. Germline-derived CDR1 and CDR2 are SNHLY and FYNNEI.

The CDR3 nucleotides are TGCGCCAGCAGCCTGGAGAGGGTCACAGATACGCAGTATTTT. Its translation is CASSLERVTDTQYF. The gene calls are TRBV5-1 and TRBJ2-3; D is perhaps TRBD2 (5 bases). This CDR3 is built from 14 residues. V was trimmed by 4 bases and J by 2 bases, leaving 11 bases between them. CDR1 and CDR2 (germline): SGHRS, YFSETQ.

The rearrangement uses TRBV29-1 and TRBJ1-1; 7 nucleotides match TRBD1. The CDR3 sequence is 15 residues long. In germline, CDR1 is SQVTM, CDR2 ANQGSEA. After removal of 6 bases from V and 5 bases from J, the junction contained 15 bases not matched to a gene. The chain's CDR3 is CSVAGNRGSRTEAFF. The CDR3 DNA sequence: TGCAGCGTCGCGGGGAACAGGGGTAGTAGGACTGAAGCTTTCTTT. The variable domain in full, with the rest retrieved from reference TRBV29-1 and TRBJ1-1, is SAVISQKPSRDICQRGTSLTIQCQVDSQVTMMFWYRQQPGQSLTLIATANQGSEATYESGFVIDKFPISRPNLTFSTLTVSNMSPEDSSIYLCSVAGNRGSRTEAFFGQGTRLTVV.

The chain is built from TRBV5-1 and TRBJ1-3; 9 nucleotides match TRBD1. The V segment lost 2 bases and the J segment 10 bases; nucleotides outside the gene matches: 13. Looked up from germline, CDR1 is SGHRS and CDR2 is YFSETQ. This CDR3 is 16 amino acids long. The CDR3 DNA is TGCGCCAGCAGCTTCGCTCCGACAGGGGGAGGGAGAACCATATATTTT. Amino acid sequence: CASSFAPTGGGRTIYF.

The V call is TRBV9, the J call TRBJ2-1; possibly TRBD1 for D (6 bases). Germline CDR1 SGDLS, CDR2 YYNGEE. The CDR3 runs 11 residues. V was trimmed by 3 bases and J by 10 bases, leaving 8 bases between them. CDR3 sequence (DNA): TGTGCCAGCAGCGATACAGGGGAGCAGTTCTTC. It codes for CASSDTGEQFF.

The V gene is TRBV19, the J gene TRBJ1-2; TRBD1 matches 8 bases. V gave up 6 bases and J gave up 5 bases; unmatched junction bases: 8. This CDR3 is built from 14 residues. Germline V gives CDR1 LNHDA, CDR2 SQIVND (reference sequence). Here the CDR3 DNA reads TGTGCCAGTAGGGGACAGGCCCTGTTGTATGGCTACACCTTC. It specifies CASRGQALLYGYTF.

The chain uses TRBV11-3 and TRBJ2-1, with D possibly being TRBD1 (6 bases). CDR1 SGHNT and CDR2 YENEEA come from the germline V gene. Trimming pared 2 bases from V and 7 bases from J, leaving 9 bases between. This CDR3 region has 13 residues. As DNA, the CDR3 is TGTGCCAGCAGCTTAACAGGGCCTAATGAGCAGTTCTTC. Encoded protein: CASSLTGPNEQFF.

The chain links TRBV19 to TRBJ1-3, with 9 bases that match TRBD1. Germline CDR1 LNHDA, CDR2 SQIVND (reference sequence). Losses at the gene ends were 6 bases for V and 4 bases for J; bases not matched to a gene: 10. The CDR3 contains 16 residues. The CDR3 DNA reads TGTGCCAGTAGACCCGGGACAGGGATTGGCGGAAACACCATATATTTT. Amino acids: CASRPGTGIGGNTIYF.

The rearrangement joins TRBV3-1 (or the pseudogene TRBV3-2) to TRBJ2-2; D gene uncertain. Germline V gene lookup returns CDR1 LGHDT and CDR2 YNNKEL (reference sequence). V lost 3 bases to trimming and J lost 3 bases, with 11 bases between them. The CDR3 covers 15 residues. The CDR3 DNA is TGTGCCAGCAGCCAGGCCGGGTCCTACACCGGGGAGCTGTTTTTT. It translates to CASSQAGSYTGELFF.

The rearrangement uses TRBV10-2 and TRBJ1-5, with D possibly being TRBD1 (6 bases). Trimming removed 3 bases from V and 1 base from J, with 13 bases in between. This CDR3 contains 16 residues. Germline V gene data show CDR1 as WSHSY and CDR2 as SAAADI. CDR3 DNA: TGCGCCAGCAGTGATCTGAGGACAGCGAGCAATCAGCCCCAGCATTTT. Translated, it gives CASSDLRTASNQPQHF.

The V gene is TRBV19, the J gene TRBJ1-2; 8 nucleotides match TRBD1. Germline V gene sequence: CDR1 LNHDA, CDR2 SQIVND (reference sequence). With V trimmed by 9 bases and J by 3 bases, 3 bases remained unmatched. CDR3 size: 12 residues. CDR3 in amino acids: CASRTGYYGYTF. Here the CDR3 DNA reads TGTGCCAGCCGGACAGGGTACTATGGCTACACCTTC. The full variable domain, with the rest looked up from reference TRBV19 and TRBJ1-2, is DGGITQSPKYLFRKEGQNVTLSCEQNLNHDAMYWYRQDPGQGLRLIYYSQIVNDFQKGDIAEGYSVSREKKESFPLTVTSAQKNPTAFYLCASRTGYYGYTFGSGTRLTVV.

This clone was observed once. This rearrangement joins TRBV18 to TRBJ1-4, with TRBD1 matching 8 bases. The length of the CDR3 is 16 residues. Trimming removed 3 bases from V and 14 bases from J; junction bases left unmatched: 17. Germline loops: CDR1 KGHSH, CDR2 LQKENI. CDR3 DNA: TGTGCCAGCTCACCTGGACAGGGTATGGGCGCGTTGAAGCTGTTTTTT. It encodes CASSPGQGMGALKLFF.

The V call is TRBV11-1, the J call TRBJ2-5; 7 nucleotides line up with TRBD2. The CDR3 extends over 15 amino acids. Per germline, CDR1 SGHAT and CDR2 FQDESV (reference sequence). V was clipped by 3 bases and J by 2 bases; unmatched bases: 6. DNA for the CDR3: TGTGCCAGCAGCTTGGGCGGGGGTGAACAAGAGACCCAGTACTTC. Encoded protein: CASSLGGGEQETQYF.

The DNA of the CDR3 is TGTGCCAGCAGCTTAACCGGGACAGGGCAATACGAGCAGTACTTC. As protein: CASSLTGTGQYEQYF. The chain uses TRBV7-8 and TRBJ2-7; 9 nucleotides agree with TRBD1. The CDR3 sequence is 15 residues long. V trimming: 2 bases; J trimming: 4 bases; junction bases outside the gene matches: 6. Germline CDR1 SGHVS, CDR2 FQNEAQ.

V usage is TRBV5-1 and J usage is TRBJ2-3; TRBD2 might be the D (6 bases). The germline V gene encodes CDR1 SGHRS and CDR2 YFSETQ. The CDR3 is 14 amino acids. The ends were cut back, 7 bases at V and 3 bases at J, with 15 bases in the middle. The CDR3 loop is CASRDSGITDTQYF. CDR3 nucleotide sequence: TGCGCCAGCCGGGATAGCGGAATAACAGATACGCAGTATTTT.

V is TRBV29-1 and J is TRBJ1-5; D is unclear. CDR1 SQVTM and CDR2 ANQGSEA come from the germline V gene. CDR3 length equals 13 residues. V dropped 2 bases and J dropped 4 bases, with 9 bases sitting between them. CDR3 region: CSVELGRNQPQHF. CDR3 DNA sequence: TGCAGCGTTGAATTGGGGAGGAATCAGCCCCAGCATTTT.

This clone was seen a single time. This sequence joins TRBV9 and TRBJ2-1, with D possibly matching TRBD2 (6 bases). V lost 0 bases to trimming and J lost 6 bases, with 13 bases between them. The CDR3 is 15 amino acids. Germline-derived CDR1 and CDR2 are SGDLS and YYNGEE. The CDR3 protein is CASSVALGTSNEQFF. Written as DNA, the CDR3 is TGTGCCAGCAGCGTAGCCCTAGGGACTTCCAATGAGCAGTTCTTC.

V and J are TRBV2 and TRBJ2-6; 7 bases fit TRBD1. The germline V gene encodes CDR1 SNHLY and CDR2 FYNNEI. After removal of 7 bases from V and 4 bases from J, the junction contained 10 bases not matched to a gene. The CDR3 runs 16 residues. The CDR3 here is CASTRGRKPGANVLTF. DNA of the CDR3: TGTGCCAGCACGAGGGGGCGCAAACCCGGGGCCAACGTCCTGACTTTC.

V and J are TRBV6-9 and TRBJ1-3; D is perhaps TRBD1 (5 bases). CDR1 and CDR2 (germline): MNHGY, SVAAGI. Deletions cut 7 bases from V and 0 bases from J, with 31 bases between. This CDR3 region has 21 residues. The CDR3 nucleotides are TGTGCCAGCAATTGGGCCGACGGTACAGGCATCACGCGCTTCTCTGGAAACACCATATATTTT. This codes for CASNWADGTGITRFSGNTIYF.

This chain connects TRBV28 to TRBJ1-2, with D possibly matching TRBD1 (6 bases). The CDR3 runs to 13 residues. Trimming took off 5 bases at V and 6 bases at J, with 13 bases between the two ends. CDR1 MDHEN and CDR2 SYDVKM come from the germline V gene. As DNA, the CDR3 is TGTGCCAGCAGTCCAGACAGGACGGATGGCTACACCTTC. This encodes CASSPDRTDGYTF.

The chain has TRBV6-1 and TRBJ1-2; weak D call: TRBD1 (6 bases). Germline lookup yields CDR1 MNHNS and CDR2 SASEGT. V was pared by 0 bases and J by 5 bases, with 10 bases between. The CDR3 consists of 14 residues. The CDR3 sequence: CASSEAGARYGYTF. CDR3 in DNA: TGTGCCAGCAGTGAAGCGGGGGCCAGGTATGGCTACACCTTC.

The chain uses TRBV10-3 and TRBJ1-5, with no clear D. Germline-derived CDR1 and CDR2 are ENHRY and SYGVKD. The CDR3 is 15 residues long. V was cut by 0 bases and J by 3 bases, with 9 bases left in between. Here the CDR3 reads CAISESRSNNQPQHF. As DNA, the CDR3 is TGTGCCATCAGTGAGTCGAGGAGCAACAATCAGCCCCAGCATTTT.

The rearrangement links TRBV5-1 to TRBJ2-6, with 9 bases identical to TRBD1. Germline CDR1 reads SGHRS; CDR2 reads YFSETQ. The CDR3 has 17 residues. Unmatched junction bases numbered 5, after V lost 2 bases and J lost 2 bases. CDR3 sequence (DNA): TGCGCCAGCAGCTTAGGAACAGGGGGCACTGGGGCCAACGTCCTGACTTTC. Its protein is CASSLGTGGTGANVLTF. The full variable domain, completed using reference TRBV5-1 and TRBJ2-6, is KAGVTQTPRYLIKTRGQQVTLSCSPISGHRSVSWYQQTPGQGLQFLFEYFSETQRNKGNFPGRFSGRQFSNSRSEMNVSTLELGDSALYLCASSLGTGGTGANVLTFGAGSRLTVL.

The chain couples TRBV18 to TRBJ2-1; unclear D gene. V was shortened by 0 bases and J by 5 bases, with 8 bases between the two germline ends. The CDR3 spans 14 residues. The germline gives CDR1 KGHSH, CDR2 LQKENI. CDR3 sequence reads: CASSPPSGDNEQFF. The CDR3 coding sequence is TGTGCCAGCTCACCACCGTCCGGAGACAATGAGCAGTTCTTC. The complete variable domain, with remaining parts taken from reference TRBV18 and TRBJ2-1, reads NAGVMQNPRHLVRRRGQEARLRCSPMKGHSHVYWYRQLPEEGLKFMVYLQKENIIDESGMPKERFSAEFPKEGPSILRIQQVVRGDSAAYFCASSPPSGDNEQFFGPGTRLTVL.